The 24 T cell receptor beta chains below all came from one sample that was sequenced in a study. TCRdb itself ran the RT-PCR reads through MiXCR, one entry per CDR3 protein. The sample records more than 600,000 distinct CDR3 sequences, more than 13% being singletons. The sequenced sample consisted of memory CD4+ T cells from blood. Receptors were obtained from a female donor in good health, serving as a healthy control.

This clonotype occurred many times. The V call is TRBV20-1, the J call TRBJ1-2; TRBD1 aligns across 7 bases. The CDR3 length is 13 residues. Germline V gene lookup returns CDR1 DFQATT and CDR2 SNEGSKA (reference sequence). The V gene end was trimmed by 4 bases and the J gene end by 3 bases; junction bases not matched to a gene: 5. Here the CDR3 reads CSATTDRDYGYTF. CDR3 bases: TGCAGTGCTACTACCGACAGGGACTATGGCTACACCTTC.

This clonotype was observed a handful of times. J is TRBJ1-3 and V is TRBV25-1, with 10 bases fitting TRBD1. From germline, CDR1 is MGHDK and CDR2 SYGVNS. The CDR3 is made up of 14 amino acids. Losses at the gene ends were 3 bases for V and 8 bases for J; bases not matched to a gene: 4. The CDR3 reads CASSDGQGEDTIYF. The CDR3 DNA follows: TGTGCCAGCAGTGACGGACAGGGGGAAGACACCATATATTTT.

The genes are TRBV19 and TRBJ1-5; D remains ambiguous. The CDR3 has 13 residues. CDR1 is LNHDA and CDR2 is SQIVND in the germline V gene (reference sequence). The V gene lost 7 bases and the J gene lost 6 bases, with 13 bases spanning the gap. The CDR3 DNA is TGTGCCAGTACTACGGGTAGGAGTCAGCCCCAGCATTTT. It encodes CASTTGRSQPQHF.

The CDR3 DNA is TGTGCCAGCAGCTTGGATTACACGAACACTGAAGCTTTCTTT. Its translation: CASSLDYTNTEAFF. V usage is TRBV5-4 and J usage is TRBJ1-1, with D unclear. Trimming pared 0 bases from V and 1 base from J, leaving 7 bases between. Germline V gives CDR1 SGHNT, CDR2 YYREEE (reference sequence). This CDR3 has 14 residues.

This clonotype was detected only a few times. This chain joins TRBV20-1 and TRBJ2-1; 7 bases fit TRBD1. Per the germline V gene, CDR1 is DFQATT and CDR2 is SNEGSKA (reference sequence). The CDR3 length is 16 residues. The V and J ends lost 4 bases and 0 bases, in that order; junction bases with no gene match: 9. CDR3 sequence: CSANMVQGSSYNEQFF. The CDR3 nucleotides read TGCAGTGCTAACATGGTACAGGGGAGCTCCTACAATGAGCAGTTCTTC.

In DNA, the CDR3 is TGTGCCAGCAGCCCAGGTTGGCCTCTAGGGGTCCATGAGCAGTTCTTC. Protein: CASSPGWPLGVHEQFF. V usage is TRBV11-3 and J usage is TRBJ2-1; possibly TRBD1 for D (5 bases). V gave up 5 bases and J gave up 8 bases, with 22 bases separating them. The CDR3 is made up of 16 amino acids. Looked up from germline, CDR1 is SGHNT and CDR2 is YENEEA.

This clonotype appeared many times. The rearrangement uses TRBV29-1 and TRBJ2-1; TRBD1 matches 11 bases. Germline V gene sequence: CDR1 SQVTM, CDR2 ANQGSEA. With 6 bases clipped from V and 6 bases from J, the junction kept 4 bases outside the gene matches. This CDR3 is built from 13 residues. CDR3 loop: CSVSGTGGNEQFF. The CDR3 coding sequence is TGCAGCGTCTCCGGGACAGGGGGCAATGAGCAGTTCTTC.

CDR3 residues: CASSSFRGSYNEQFF. CDR3 nucleotide sequence: TGTGCCAGCAGTTCCTTCCGAGGCTCCTACAATGAGCAGTTCTTC. This chain connects TRBV28 to TRBJ2-1, with D unclear. Trimming left V 4 bases short and J 0 bases short, with 10 bases between. CDR3 length: 15 amino acids. Per germline, CDR1 MDHEN and CDR2 SYDVKM.

This clonotype was seen many times. The gene calls are TRBV20-1 and TRBJ2-5; TRBD2 might be the D (5 bases). V gave up 3 bases and J gave up 4 bases, with 12 bases separating them. This CDR3 comprises 13 residues. Germline loops: CDR1 DFQATT, CDR2 SNEGSKA (reference sequence). In nucleotides, the CDR3 is TGCAGTGCTAGGGACTGGTCGCGAGAGACCCAGTACTTC. Its translation: CSARDWSRETQYF.

This clonotype was seen repeatedly, ten times or more. The V call is TRBV10-3, the J call TRBJ2-5, with a weak D call TRBD1 (7 bases). Germline V gene sequence: CDR1 ENHRY, CDR2 SYGVKD. The V gene lost 3 bases and the J gene lost 1 base, with 12 bases spanning the gap. The CDR3 length is 15 residues. The CDR3 DNA sequence: TGTGCCATCAGTGATGCGGGACAGATCCAAGAGACCCAGTACTTC. Encoded protein: CAISDAGQIQETQYF.

This clonotype has at least ten counts. This chain connects TRBV6-6 to TRBJ1-2, with D hard to call. The germline V gene encodes CDR1 MNHNY and CDR2 SVGAGI (reference sequence). Trimming took off 0 bases at V and 1 base at J, with 6 bases between the two ends. The length of the CDR3 is 14 residues. This chain's CDR3 is CASSYSNVNYGYTF. The CDR3 DNA follows: TGTGCCAGCAGTTACTCCAACGTTAACTATGGCTACACCTTC.

This chain uses TRBV14 with TRBJ2-5; D remains unclear. This CDR3 is 15 amino acids long. With 2 bases removed from V and 3 bases from J, the gap between germline ends came to 13 bases. Germline CDR1 is SGHDN and CDR2 is FVKESK. CDR3 amino acids: CASSQLIAGKETQYF. As DNA, the CDR3 is TGTGCCAGCAGCCAATTAATCGCAGGCAAAGAGACCCAGTACTTC.

This clonotype was recorded a few times. This chain links TRBV5-6 with TRBJ2-7; a possible D gene is TRBD2 (5 bases). V was trimmed by 1 base and J by 5 bases, leaving 10 bases between them. Germline V gene lookup returns CDR1 SGHDT and CDR2 YYEEEE. The CDR3 runs to 13 residues. The DNA for the CDR3 is TGTGCCAGCAGCTTGTCCGGACTCGACGAGCAGTACTTC. Translated, it gives CASSLSGLDEQYF.

On this clonotype itself: A much bigger clone sits one base away, suggesting this may be a read error. V is TRBV4-1 and J is TRBJ1-1; a weak D match, TRBD1 (5 bases). V gave up 5 bases and J gave up 1 base, with 11 bases separating them. Germline values: CDR1 MGHRA, CDR2 YSYEKL. This CDR3 contains 14 residues. CDR3 in DNA: TGCGCCAGCAGCGCTCAGACAGAGAACACTGAAGCTTTCTTT. Its translation is CASSAQTENTEAFF.

This clonotype was seen a handful of times. The V and J genes are TRBV5-1 and TRBJ1-4; TRBD1 might be the D (5 bases). Germline lookup yields CDR1 SGHRS and CDR2 YFSETQ. V dropped 3 bases and J dropped 3 bases, with 15 bases sitting between them. The CDR3 has 16 amino acids. The CDR3 loop reads CASSSGPTGANEKLFF. In nucleotides, the CDR3 is TGCGCCAGCAGCTCGGGCCCAACGGGGGCTAATGAAAAACTGTTTTTT.

This clonotype was observed a few times. The rearrangement uses TRBV5-5 and TRBJ1-2; TRBD1 matches at 8 bases. CDR3 size: 16 residues. V shed 3 bases and J 4 bases; nucleotides not matched to a gene: 11. Germline CDR1 and CDR2: SGHKS and YYEKEE (reference sequence). CDR3 in DNA: TGTGCCAGCAGCTACACCTCAGGGGGCGCGATCTATGGCTACACCTTC. Its translation: CASSYTSGGAIYGYTF.

CDR3 sequence reads: CATSDASGATEAFF. The CDR3 nucleotides read TGTGCCACCAGTGATGCATCAGGGGCCACTGAAGCTTTCTTT. The rearrangement joins TRBV24-1 to TRBJ1-1, with D tentatively TRBD1 (6 bases). The V end lost 3 bases, the J end lost 4 bases, and 11 bases lay between the germline ends. CDR1 is KGHDR and CDR2 is SFDVKD in the germline V gene. CDR3 length: 14 residues.

In this sample, this clonotype turned up many times. This chain uses TRBV6-6 with TRBJ2-7; perhaps D is TRBD1 or TRBD2 (5 bases each). Germline CDR1 and CDR2: MNHNY and SVGAGI (reference sequence). This CDR3 contains 14 residues. The germline V and J ends were trimmed by 4 bases and 2 bases, with 12 bases remaining between them. The CDR3 nucleotides read TGTGCCAGCAGTTTTGGGGACGGACCCTACGAGCAGTACTTC. It translates to CASSFGDGPYEQYF.

This clonotype was counted between two and nine times. J is TRBJ1-1 and V is TRBV20-1; possibly TRBD1 for D (5 bases). The germline gives CDR1 DFQATT, CDR2 SNEGSKA (reference sequence). V was pared by 3 bases and J by 0 bases, with 11 bases between. The length of the CDR3 is 14 residues. The CDR3 region has the DNA TGCAGTGCTAGTAATCGGGGGGTGAACACTGAAGCTTTCTTT. It translates to CSASNRGVNTEAFF.

J is TRBJ1-2 and V is TRBV6-1; no definite D call. Germline V gene sequence: CDR1 MNHNS, CDR2 SASEGT. The CDR3 totals 16 residues. With 0 bases removed from V and 6 bases from J, the gap between germline ends came to 17 bases. The CDR3 nucleotides read TGTGCCAGCAGTGAAGCGTTAGTTGCGAATTGGGATGGCTACACCTTC. This encodes CASSEALVANWDGYTF.

The rearrangement uses TRBV6-5 and TRBJ2-3; a possible D gene is TRBD2 (7 bases). V was cut by 0 bases and J by 3 bases, with 13 bases left in between. The CDR3 consists of 16 residues. Germline assignment: CDR1 MNHEY and CDR2 SVGAGI. The DNA of the CDR3 is TGTGCCAGCAGTTACTCTGGAGGGGGGGCAACAGATACGCAGTATTTT. This sequence encodes CASSYSGGGATDTQYF.

The rearrangement uses TRBV18 and TRBJ1-2, with 7 bases aligning to TRBD1. Germline lookup yields CDR1 KGHSH and CDR2 LQKENI. The V and J ends lost 6 bases and 4 bases, in that order; junction bases with no gene match: 14. There are 16 residues in the CDR3. The CDR3 DNA follows: TGTGCCAGCTCCCCTCAAGACGGACAGGCCCCCTATGGCTACACCTTC. Its translation: CASSPQDGQAPYGYTF.

This clonotype occurred a few times. The chain is built from TRBV7-8 and TRBJ2-7, with D unresolved. The CDR3 runs 15 residues. The germline gives CDR1 SGHVS, CDR2 FQNEAQ. V shed 1 base and J shed 0 bases, with 10 bases lying between them. CDR3 amino acids: CASSLEEAVSYEQYF. The CDR3 DNA follows: TGTGCCAGCAGCTTAGAAGAGGCAGTCTCCTACGAGCAGTACTTC.

Only a few counts were recorded for this clonotype. The rearrangement uses TRBV18 and TRBJ1-3; 7 bases agree with TRBD1. This CDR3 has 15 amino acids. Germline CDR1 KGHSH, CDR2 LQKENI. The V and J ends lost 3 bases and 4 bases, in that order; junction bases with no gene match: 6. The CDR3 is CASSPNQGDGNTIYF. For the CDR3, the DNA is TGTGCCAGCTCACCGAATCAGGGGGACGGAAACACCATATATTTT.